These T cell receptor beta chains were read from a single sample in a study of T-cell memory formation after mild COVID-19. Each CDR3 protein gets one entry after TCRdb re-called the 5' RACE reads with MiXCR. The table shows some 100,000 distinct CDR3 sequences, with 11% occurring only once. Sequencing was done on a sample of PBMCs or a T cell subset sorted from them (not recorded which). Source of these receptors: a man aged 18 to 35 who had mild COVID-19 (a few samples of this study predate the infection). Cell type and time point are not known. Each CDR3 is given with its conserved first and last residue. The D gene is left open where the match is weak. Clone size is given for some rows only: seen once, a few or many times, or a class if the clone is expanded.

J gene,clone size,V gene,D gene,CDR3 DNA,CDR3 protein
TRBJ2-1,many,TRBV12-3/TRBV12-4,-,TGTGCCAGCCGGGGTGGTGAGCAGTTCTTC,CASRGGEQFF
TRBJ1-1,few,TRBV7-9,-,TGTGCCAGCAGTCGTCGGGGAACCAAGAACACTGAAGCTTTCTTT,CASSRRGTKNTEAFF
TRBJ1-3,few,TRBV7-9,-,TGTGCCAGCAGCTTCGTTCGTGGAAACACCATATATTTT,CASSFVRGNTIYF
TRBJ2-5,few,TRBV7-9,TRBD2,TGTGCCAGCAGCCTTCCTGGGACTAGCGGGAGAGGGGAGACCCAGTACTTC,CASSLPGTSGRGETQYF
TRBJ1-6,-,TRBV7-9,-,TGTGCCAGCAGTTCCCCGGGACAAAGATATAATTCACCCCTCCACTTT,CASSSPGQRYNSPLHF
TRBJ1-1,few,TRBV7-6,-,TGTGCCAGCAGCCCAGACGGGGGGATGACTGAAGCTTTCTTT,CASSPDGGMTEAFF
TRBJ2-5,-,TRBV7-9,-,TGTGCCAGCAGCTTAGTAAGTCTTATTGGGACCGCTCGGCAAGAGACCCAGTACTTC,CASSLVSLIGTARQETQYF
TRBJ1-5,-,TRBV7-9,TRBD1,TGTGCCAGCAGCTCCCAGACAGGGAAGTGGGGCAATCAGCCCCAGCATTTT,CASSSQTGKWGNQPQHF
TRBJ1-2,-,TRBV6-5,-,TGTGCCAGCAGTTCCCCAGGGAACAGTGGCTACACCTTC,CASSSPGNSGYTF
TRBJ1-2,few,TRBV7-9,-,TGTGCCAGCAGCTTATCGTTCCAGTGGGGTGGCTACACCTTC,CASSLSFQWGGYTF
TRBJ1-2,-,TRBV3-1,-,TGTGCCAGCAGCCAAGGTCGCGGAGTTGGCTACACCTTC,CASSQGRGVGYTF
TRBJ2-7,-,TRBV7-2,TRBD1,TGTGCCAGCAGCTTACCACGGGACAGCCTCTCCTACGAGCAGTACTTC,CASSLPRDSLSYEQYF
TRBJ1-2,few,TRBV6-2/TRBV6-3,TRBD1,TGTGCCAGCAGTCCACGGGACAGCCCCAACTATGGCTACACCTTC,CASSPRDSPNYGYTF
TRBJ2-7,few,TRBV12-3/TRBV12-4,TRBD2,TGTGCCAGCACCCCGAGACTAGCGGGGGGGCTCGAGCAGTACTTC,CASTPRLAGGLEQYF
TRBJ2-7,-,TRBV4-1,-,TGCGCCAGCAGCCAAGCCGCTTTCGGGACGGCGAGCTCCTACGAGCAGTACTTC,CASSQAAFGTASSYEQYF
TRBJ2-2,few,TRBV4-1,TRBD1,TGCGCCAGCAGCCAAGAGGACAGGGCGAACACCGGGGAGCTGTTTTTT,CASSQEDRANTGELFF
TRBJ2-2,few,TRBV10-3,-,TGTGCCATCAGGACACAGGGAGAGGACGGGGAGCTGTTTTTT,CAIRTQGEDGELFF
TRBJ2-1,few,TRBV7-9,TRBD2,TGTGCCAGCAGGTTGGGAGGGACTAGCGGAAGGAGTGAGCAGTTCTTC,CASRLGGTSGRSEQFF
TRBJ1-1,-,TRBV7-9,-,TGTGCCAGCAGCCTGGGACTTGAGGGGAACACTGAAGCTTTCTTT,CASSLGLEGNTEAFF
TRBJ1-6,-,TRBV7-8,-,TGTGCCAGCAGCTCCAGGGCCGCACTAGGCTCACCCCTCCACTTT,CASSSRAALGSPLHF
TRBJ2-5,many,TRBV15,-,TGTGCCACCAGCAGAGAGGACCAAGAGACCCAGTACTTC,CATSREDQETQYF
TRBJ2-5,many,TRBV7-9,-,TGTGCCAGCAGCTTAAGGAGGCGCGGGCAAGAGACCCAGTACTTC,CASSLRRRGQETQYF
TRBJ2-2,few,TRBV7-6,TRBD1,TGTGCCAGCAGCTTGTTTGGACAGGTTAACACCGGGGAGCTGTTTTTT,CASSLFGQVNTGELFF
TRBJ2-3,-,TRBV19,-,TGTGCCAGTAGATCCCCTTCAGCCCATAGCACAGATACGCAGTATTTT,CASRSPSAHSTDTQYF
TRBJ2-7,many,TRBV27,-,TGTGCCAGCAGTCCAGGGTTAACCTACGAGCAGTACTTC,CASSPGLTYEQYF
TRBJ1-2,-,TRBV29-1,TRBD1,TGCAGCGTTGAAGATCCTAGACAGGGGGCCTCTAACTATGGCTACACCTTC,CSVEDPRQGASNYGYTF
TRBJ2-7,-,TRBV7-9,TRBD2,TGTGCCAGCAGCTTGTGGGTTAGCGGGGGGAAAACCTACGAGCAGTACTTC,CASSLWVSGGKTYEQYF
TRBJ2-3,-,TRBV4-1,-,TGCGCCAGCAGCCAAGCCCCCCGGGGGGATACGCAGTATTTT,CASSQAPRGDTQYF
TRBJ2-2,-,TRBV4-2,-,TGTGCCAGCAGCCAAAGGGGGGAGTCCGGGGAGCTGTTTTTT,CASSQRGESGELFF
TRBJ1-3,-,TRBV15,-,TGTGCCACCAGCAGAGATAACAACCTGGCTGGAAACACCATATATTTT,CATSRDNNLAGNTIYF
TRBJ2-3,few,TRBV2,-,TGTGCCAGCTTCAGGACAAGCTCAAGCACAGATACGCAGTATTTT,CASFRTSSSTDTQYF
TRBJ2-6,few,TRBV4-1,-,TGCGCCAGCAGCCAAGATGATGAGGGCGACTCTGGGGCCAACGTCCTGACTTTC,CASSQDDEGDSGANVLTF
TRBJ1-4,-,TRBV19,TRBD1,TGTGCCAGTAGCCCGGGACAGGCGGAAATAGAAAAACTGTTTTTT,CASSPGQAEIEKLFF
TRBJ1-1,-,TRBV12-3/TRBV12-4,TRBD1,TGTGCCAGCAGTCCGACAGGGGTTGCCACTGAAGCTTTCTTT,CASSPTGVATEAFF
TRBJ2-1,many,TRBV5-1,TRBD1,TGCGCCAGCAGCTTTCTTGGGACAGGGAGCTCCTACAATGAGCAGTTCTTC,CASSFLGTGSSYNEQFF
TRBJ1-4,many,TRBV6-5,TRBD1,TGTGCCAGCAGTCGGACAGGAGCTGTTGAAAAACTGTTTTTT,CASSRTGAVEKLFF
TRBJ2-3,-,TRBV4-1,-,TGCGCCAGCAGCCAAGAGTGGGGGGGCACAGATACGCAGTATTTT,CASSQEWGGTDTQYF